This T cell receptor (beta chain) came from a study of blood T cell repertoires in COVID-19. The CDR3 sequence is 13 residues long. V gave up 6 bases and J gave up 3 bases, with 9 bases separating them. The authors' processing: Amplification of reference gene primers provided the estimated nucleated cell counts. TCRdb's copy holds only in-frame clones and misses some; the assay was immunoSEQ multiplex PCR. That table furnishes V, J and clone size, whereas the DNA furnished D and trimming. The sample holds about 480,000 clones, around 87% seen once. Donors in Cohort 3 who had recovered were those with two negative PCRs, healthcare professional clearance, or resolution of their symptoms.

V gene TRBV12-3 or TRBV12-4 combines with J gene TRBJ1-5; D is ambiguous. The clonotype was recovered from a woman in her 40s who had recovered from COVID-19. Specimen: PBMCs or T cells enriched from blood (not recorded which). CDR3 nucleotide sequence: TGTGCCAGCAGACCCGACTTCAATCAGCCCCAGCATTTT. Translated, it gives CASRPDFNQPQHF.